The 10 T cell receptor beta chains given below trace back to one sample, sequenced in a study of blood T cell repertoires in COVID-19. Clones were read by immunoSEQ multiplex PCR, and TCRdb kept only the in-frame ones, dropping some. Here the sample spans fewer than 350,000 clones, just over 90% being singletons. Sequences were obtained from PBMCs or T cells enriched from blood (not recorded which). The origin of the receptors is a middle-aged woman with acute COVID-19.

The chain recombines TRBV7-3 with TRBJ2-3, with D possibly TRBD2 on 7 matching bases. Germline V lookup: CDR1 SGHTA, CDR2 FQGTGA. Trimming stripped 2 bases from V and 0 bases from J, with 12 bases between. This CDR3 comprises 16 residues. Here the CDR3 DNA reads TGTGCCAGCAGCTTAGGTCGGGGGGCTAGCACAGATACGCAGTATTTT. This encodes CASSLGRGASTDTQYF.

V is TRBV7-3 and J is TRBJ2-2; TRBD1 is a possible D gene (6 bases). The CDR3 loop spans 14 amino acids. The germline gives CDR1 SGHTA, CDR2 FQGTGA. The ends were cut back, 7 bases at V and 3 bases at J, with 12 bases in the middle. The CDR3: CASTPGQYTGELFF. For the CDR3, the DNA is TGTGCCAGCACCCCCGGACAGTACACCGGGGAGCTGTTTTTT.

The chain combines TRBV9 with TRBJ2-3, with D hard to call. The CDR3 runs 15 residues. Trimming shortened V by 4 bases and J by 2 bases, and 14 bases separated the two germline ends. Germline-derived CDR1 and CDR2 are SGDLS and YYNGEE. The CDR3 loop is CASSTSTISTDTQYF. As DNA, the CDR3 is TGTGCCAGCAGCACTTCGACAATATCCACAGATACGCAGTATTTT. Together with reference TRBV9 and TRBJ2-3, the CDR3 gives the full variable domain: DSGVTQTPKHLITATGQRVTLRCSPRSGDLSVYWYQQSLDQGLQFLIQYYNGEERAKGNILERFSAQQFPDLHSELNLSSLELGDSALYFCASSTSTISTDTQYFGPGTRLTVL.

The gene calls are TRBV11-2 and TRBJ2-3; 10 positions match TRBD1. The CDR3 has 16 residues. Germline CDR1 reads SGHAT; CDR2 reads FQNNGV. V trimming: 3 bases; J trimming: 5 bases; junction bases outside the gene matches: 8. Here the CDR3 reads CASSFPRTGGEDTQYF. The CDR3 DNA reads as TGTGCCAGCAGCTTCCCCAGGACAGGGGGGGAAGATACGCAGTATTTT.

The chain couples TRBV9 to TRBJ1-4, with a possible D match to TRBD1 (6 bases). CDR1 SGDLS and CDR2 YYNGEE come from the germline V gene. The CDR3 spans 14 residues. Trimming pared 3 bases from V and 8 bases from J, leaving 14 bases between. CDR3 DNA sequence: TGTGCCAGCAGCGGACAGGTCCAGGGGGAAAAACTGTTTTTT. Residues: CASSGQVQGEKLFF.

The V call is TRBV4-3, the J call TRBJ2-2; D is perhaps TRBD1 (7 bases). The germline CDR1 and CDR2 sequences are LGHNA and YSLEER. Trimming left V 0 bases short and J 0 bases short, with 11 bases between. CDR3 size: 17 residues. The CDR3 region has the DNA TGCGCCAGCAGCCAAGAGCGGGGACAGTCGAACACCGGGGAGCTGTTTTTT. Protein: CASSQERGQSNTGELFF.

This clone showed up just once. This rearrangement joins TRBV28 to TRBJ1-2; possible D gene TRBD1, 5 bases. CDR3 size: 16 residues. From germline, CDR1 is MDHEN and CDR2 SYDVKM. V was trimmed by 5 bases and J by 0 bases, leaving 16 bases between them. In DNA form, the CDR3 reads TGTGCCAGCAGTCTGCAGGGCCTGGGGCCTAACTATGGCTACACCTTC. This codes for CASSLQGLGPNYGYTF.

This rearrangement joins TRBV5-6 to TRBJ1-4, with 9 positions matching TRBD1. Germline CDR1 reads SGHDT; CDR2 reads YYEEEE. CDR3 length: 15 residues. V shed 4 bases, J shed 6 bases, and the junction held 7 bases outside the gene matches. CDR3 residues: CASSGTGKGDEKLFF. The CDR3 DNA is TGTGCCAGCAGCGGGACAGGGAAGGGGGATGAAAAACTGTTTTTT.

The J gene is TRBJ1-2, the V gene TRBV27; D gene ambiguous. Trimming left V 6 bases short and J 4 bases short, with 15 bases between. CDR3 length: 14 amino acids. Germline CDR1 MNHEY, CDR2 SMNVEV (reference sequence). The CDR3 reads CASRSTGSGYGYTF. The CDR3 coding sequence is TGTGCCAGCAGATCTACGGGATCGGGCTATGGCTACACCTTC.

The rearrangement links TRBV28 to TRBJ1-2, with D possibly being TRBD1 (5 bases). The V end lost 4 bases, the J end lost 4 bases, and 16 bases lay between the germline ends. CDR3 length: 15 amino acids. Germline V CDR1 and CDR2: MDHEN, SYDVKM. DNA for the CDR3: TGTGCCAGCAGTTCCCAGGGCCTCGATGGCTATGGCTACACCTTC. It is translated as CASSSQGLDGYGYTF.